This record concerns one TCR beta chain sequence. What it recognizes is unknown. Germline V gives CDR1 GTSNPN, CDR2 SVGIG (reference sequence). Trimming pared 3 bases from V and 6 bases from J, leaving 14 bases between. The CDR3 contains 14 residues. Collection occurred without any documented infections or immune events in donors. TCRdb's table, derived via immunoSEQ multiplex PCR, lists solely in-frame clones and lacks some. The sample has around 84,000 clones, about 87% seen once; the top ten hold about 7%. This sample stems from a study of identifying expanded T cells in peripheral blood. Study-wide findings and caveats: Variance in clone template counts between roughly two-week samples significantly increased with total template count across all healthy donors. About 1.2 clones differed between technical replicates, versus roughly 17 and 20 over time.

The sample consisted of blood. V is TRBV30 and J is TRBJ2-2; perhaps TRBD1 as D (5 bases). This TCR came from a person aged 18-70 years in good health. CDR3 nucleotides: TGTGCCTGGAGCCGACAGACTCAGGCCGGGGAGCTGTTTTTT. Translation gives CAWSRQTQAGELFF.